These T cell receptor beta chains were read from a single sample in a study of T cells in Graves' hyperthyroidism and ophthalmopathy. In TCRdb, the multiplex PCR reads were re-called with MiXCR into one record per CDR3 protein. The sample shows fewer than 200,000 distinct CDR3 sequences, roughly 9.4% of them seen only once. The sequencing input was blood. The receptors here all came from a woman between 18 and 29 years old with Graves' hyperthyroidism that later progressed to Graves' ophthalmopathy. Both conserved end residues are part of each CDR3. The D gene is left open where the match is weak. The size entry is marked missing in some rows and otherwise reads once, few, many or a size class.

D gene	clone size	J gene	V gene	CDR3 protein	CDR3 DNA
TRBD1	many	TRBJ1-2	TRBV25-1	CASRNRGHGYTF	TGTGCCAGCAGGAACAGGGGACATGGCTACACCTTC
-	many	TRBJ2-1	TRBV5-8	CASSLLRSSYNEQFF	TGTGCCAGCAGCCTATTAAGGAGCTCCTACAATGAGCAGTTCTTC
TRBD1	many	TRBJ1-2	TRBV30	CAWSPSGQGLNYGYTF	TGTGCCTGGAGTCCCTCAGGACAGGGGCTAAACTATGGCTACACCTTC
-	many	TRBJ2-2	TRBV12-5	CASGLGLANTGELFF	TGTGCTAGTGGTTTAGGTTTGGCGAACACCGGGGAGCTGTTTTTT
-	many	TRBJ1-3	TRBV30	CAWSWAGSSGNTIYF	TGTGCCTGGAGTTGGGCAGGTTCCTCTGGAAACACCATATATTTT
-	many	TRBJ1-2	TRBV18	CASSPENNYGYTF	TGTGCCAGCTCACCGGAAAACAACTATGGCTACACCTTC
-	many	TRBJ2-7	TRBV15	CATSRTGTGTYEQYF	TGTGCCACCAGCAGAACCGGGACGGGGACCTACGAGCAGTACTTC
TRBD1	many	TRBJ2-2	TRBV3-1	CASEQGARSTGELFF	TGTGCCAGCGAACAGGGGGCGAGGAGCACCGGGGAGCTGTTTTTT
-	many	TRBJ1-5	TRBV28	CATGTGGFSNQPQHF	TGTGCCACCGGGACTGGGGGGTTTAGCAATCAGCCCCAGCATTTT
TRBD1	many	TRBJ2-1	TRBV13	CASSSWTGGDEQFF	TGTGCCAGCAGCTCATGGACAGGTGGTGATGAGCAGTTCTTC
TRBD1	many	TRBJ1-2	TRBV20-1	CSANLGDSNYGYTF	TGCAGTGCTAACCTTGGGGACAGTAACTATGGCTACACCTTC
TRBD2	few	TRBJ2-3	TRBV6-2/TRBV6-3	CASSYALGSGDTDTQYF	TGTGCCAGCAGTTACGCTTTGGGTAGCGGGGACACAGATACGCAGTATTTT
TRBD2	many	TRBJ2-1	TRBV9	CASSPPGAGVSNEQFF	TGTGCCAGCAGCCCGCCCGGAGCGGGGGTGTCCAATGAGCAGTTCTTC
-	many	TRBJ1-5	TRBV19	CASSMGLGVAYQPQHF	TGTGCCAGTAGTATGGGGTTAGGGGTGGCGTATCAGCCCCAGCATTTT
TRBD1	many	TRBJ2-1	TRBV11-3	CASSSSGTGYNEQFF	TGTGCCAGCAGCTCCTCCGGGACAGGATACAATGAGCAGTTCTTC
-	many	TRBJ1-4	TRBV6-1	CASSLDWTTNEKLFF	TGTGCCAGCAGTCTAGACTGGACAACTAATGAAAAACTGTTTTTT
TRBD2	many	TRBJ2-5	TRBV27	CASTSIAGARETQYF	TGTGCCAGCACCTCCATAGCGGGAGCAAGAGAGACCCAGTACTTC
-	-	TRBJ2-7	TRBV14	CASSQGGFYEQYF	TGTGCCAGCAGCCAAGGGGGCTTCTACGAGCAGTACTTC
-	many	TRBJ1-4	TRBV24-1	CATSGGETDNEKLFF	TGTGCCACCAGTGGAGGGGAGACGGATAATGAAAAACTGTTTTTT
TRBD1	few	TRBJ2-3	TRBV6-2/TRBV6-3	CASRTGDTSTGTQYF	TGTGCCAGCAGGACAGGGGATACTAGCACAGGTACGCAGTATTTT
TRBD2	many	TRBJ2-3	TRBV20-1	CSAKLGTTGLAGGPTDTQYF	TGCAGTGCCAAGTTGGGGACTACGGGACTAGCGGGAGGGCCCACAGATACGCAGTATTTT
-	many	TRBJ2-5	TRBV2	CASQGLRETQYF	TGTGCCTCCCAGGGCCTCAGGGAGACCCAGTACTTC
-	few	TRBJ2-3	TRBV11-1	CASSLNLVGNTDTQYF	TGTGCCAGCAGCTTAAATCTTGTCGGAAACACAGATACGCAGTATTTT
TRBD2	many	TRBJ2-1	TRBV5-1	CASSLAGRADNEQFF	TGCGCCAGCAGCTTGGCGGGGAGGGCCGATAATGAGCAGTTCTTC
-	many	TRBJ1-2	TRBV19	CASSKGRWGYGYTF	TGTGCCAGTAGTAAAGGACGCTGGGGGTATGGCTACACCTTC
-	few	TRBJ2-1	TRBV10-3	CAISKGGANEQFF	TGTGCCATCAGTAAGGGTGGGGCCAATGAGCAGTTCTTC
TRBD2	many	TRBJ2-2	TRBV7-9	CASSSLTAYLLAGRGTGELFF	TGTGCCAGCAGCTCGCTAACAGCCTACTTACTAGCGGGACGGGGTACCGGGGAGCTGTTTTTT
-	-	TRBJ2-7	TRBV25-1	CASSEGWIGEQYF	TGTGCCAGCAGTGAGGGGTGGATAGGGGAGCAGTACTTC
TRBD2	many	TRBJ2-1	TRBV6-2/TRBV6-3	CASSATSGGIDEQFF	TGTGCCAGCAGCGCAACTAGCGGGGGAATCGATGAGCAGTTCTTC
-	many	TRBJ1-6	TRBV6-1	CASSEVADNSPLHF	TGTGCCAGCAGTGAAGTGGCAGATAATTCACCCCTCCACTTT
-	few	TRBJ2-7	TRBV7-9	CASSSGTATYEQYF	TGTGCCAGCAGCTCGGGGACCGCTACCTACGAGCAGTACTTC
-	many	TRBJ2-7	TRBV28	CASSSEGYSSYEQYF	TGTGCCAGCAGTTCGGAGGGTTACAGCTCCTACGAGCAGTACTTC
-	many	TRBJ2-2	TRBV19	CASSIELPGYGELFF	TGTGCCAGTAGTATAGAGCTCCCAGGGTACGGGGAGCTGTTTTTT
TRBD2	many	TRBJ2-1	TRBV7-9	CASSPRASGREEQFF	TGTGCCAGCAGCCCCCGGGCTAGCGGGAGAGAGGAGCAGTTCTTC
-	many	TRBJ1-6	TRBV5-6	CASSLAGRESADGSPLHF	TGTGCCAGCAGCTTGGCCGGCAGGGAGTCGGCTGATGGTTCACCCCTCCACTTT
-	many	TRBJ2-5	TRBV15	CATSTGGVRSKTQYF	TGTGCCACCAGCACAGGGGGGGTTCGCTCGAAGACCCAGTACTTC
-	few	TRBJ1-5	TRBV20-1	CSARVPGSYQPQHF	TGCAGTGCTAGAGTCCCGGGTTCCTATCAGCCCCAGCATTTT
TRBD2	many	TRBJ2-7	TRBV20-1	CSAETSVDNSYEQYF	TGCAGTGCTGAGACTAGCGTAGACAACTCCTACGAGCAGTACTTC
-	few	TRBJ2-5	TRBV5-4	CASSFGSIGTLQETQYF	TGTGCCAGCAGCTTTGGGTCGATCGGGACACTCCAAGAGACCCAGTACTTC
-	many	TRBJ2-1	TRBV2	CASPDRINNEQFF	TGTGCCAGCCCCGACAGGATTAACAATGAGCAGTTCTTC
-	-	TRBJ2-2	TRBV11-3	CAGSVTPRTGELFF	TGTGCCGGCAGCGTGACTCCGAGAACCGGGGAGCTGTTTTTT
-	many	TRBJ1-4	TRBV7-2	CASSPRSGGQLNEKLFF	TGTGCCAGCAGCCCTCGTAGTGGGGGGCAGCTTAATGAAAAACTGTTTTTT
TRBD1	many	TRBJ2-7	TRBV5-1	CASSPPTGGYEQYF	TGCGCCAGCAGTCCCCCCACAGGGGGGTACGAGCAGTACTTC
TRBD1	many	TRBJ2-7	TRBV19	CASSKGTEAYYYEQYF	TGTGCCAGTAGTAAGGGGACAGAAGCTTACTACTACGAGCAGTACTTC
TRBD2	many	TRBJ2-1	TRBV2	CASSRLAGFVNEQFF	TGTGCCAGCAGTAGACTAGCGGGGTTCGTCAATGAGCAGTTCTTC
-	few	TRBJ2-1	TRBV25-1	CASSESQGLANNEQFF	TGTGCCAGCAGTGAATCACAAGGGCTAGCAAACAATGAGCAGTTCTTC
-	-	TRBJ2-7	TRBV3-1	CASRDEGGTYEQYF	TGTGCCAGCAGAGATGAGGGCGGGACCTACGAGCAGTACTTC
-	many	TRBJ1-1	TRBV7-9	CASSLWDTPNTEAFF	TGTGCCAGCAGCTTATGGGACACTCCGAACACTGAAGCTTTCTTT
TRBD2	many	TRBJ2-2	TRBV6-4	CASSDSTSGGGELFF	TGTGCCAGCAGTGACTCGACTAGCGGGGGCGGGGAGCTGTTTTTT
-	many	TRBJ1-1	TRBV2	CASSVRPGTEAFF	TGTGCCAGCAGTGTCCGGCCGGGGACTGAAGCTTTCTTT
TRBD2	many	TRBJ2-5	TRBV28	CASSRLAVQETQYF	TGTGCCAGCAGCCGACTAGCGGTTCAAGAGACCCAGTACTTC
-	few	TRBJ1-1	TRBV4-1	CASSQGSLALGRTEAFF	TGCGCCAGCAGCCAAGGTTCTTTGGCCCTCGGGAGGACTGAAGCTTTCTTT